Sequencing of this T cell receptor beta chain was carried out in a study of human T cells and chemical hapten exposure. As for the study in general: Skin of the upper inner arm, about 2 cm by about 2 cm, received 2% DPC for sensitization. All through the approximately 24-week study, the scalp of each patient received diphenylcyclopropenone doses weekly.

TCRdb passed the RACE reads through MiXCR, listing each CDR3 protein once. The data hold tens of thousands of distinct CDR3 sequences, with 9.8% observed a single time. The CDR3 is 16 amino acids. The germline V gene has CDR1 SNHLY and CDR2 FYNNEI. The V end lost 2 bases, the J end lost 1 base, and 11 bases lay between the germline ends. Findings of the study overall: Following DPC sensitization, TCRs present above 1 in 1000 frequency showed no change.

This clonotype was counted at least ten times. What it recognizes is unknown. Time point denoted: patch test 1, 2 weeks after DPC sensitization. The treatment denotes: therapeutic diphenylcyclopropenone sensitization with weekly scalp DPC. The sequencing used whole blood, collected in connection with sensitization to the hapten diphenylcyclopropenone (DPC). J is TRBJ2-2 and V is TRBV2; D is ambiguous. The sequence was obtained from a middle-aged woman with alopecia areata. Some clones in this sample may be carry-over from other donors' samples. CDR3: CASSERSPWNTGELFF. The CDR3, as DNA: TGTGCCAGCAGTGAAAGGTCCCCCTGGAACACCGGGGAGCTGTTTTTT.